This T cell receptor beta chain emerged from a study of T-cell memory formation after mild COVID-19. General observations from the study: The study detected some responding clones in pre-infection memory, suggesting cross-reactive memory joined. A balance of CD4 and CD8 characterized clones contracting day 15 to 85, whereas later expanders leaned CD4+. Second-wave clones reaching peak frequency on day 37 lacked confirmed SARS-CoV-2 specificity.

CDR3 size: 13 residues. Trimming took 3 bases from V and 4 from J; bases not matched to a gene: 5. The germline CDR1 and CDR2 sequences are SQVTM and ANQGSEA. After 5'RACE with constant-segment primers, TCR alpha and TCR beta cDNA libraries carrying sample barcodes and UMIs were obtained. TCRdb re-called the 5' RACE reads with MiXCR, one entry per CDR3 protein. In the table there are around 250,000 distinct CDR3 sequences, 16% of which are singletons. Worth noting for this clonotype: What it binds is not known.

V gene TRBV29-1 combines with J gene TRBJ1-2; 7 nucleotides line up with TRBD1. Sequencing was carried out using PBMCs or a T cell subset sorted from them (not recorded which). The source of this sequence is a man younger than 30 who had mild COVID-19 (a few samples of this study predate the infection). Cell type and time point are not known. CDR3 loop: CSVETRDSYGYTF. The CDR3 nucleotides are TGCAGCGTTGAGACCCGGGACAGCTATGGCTACACCTTC.